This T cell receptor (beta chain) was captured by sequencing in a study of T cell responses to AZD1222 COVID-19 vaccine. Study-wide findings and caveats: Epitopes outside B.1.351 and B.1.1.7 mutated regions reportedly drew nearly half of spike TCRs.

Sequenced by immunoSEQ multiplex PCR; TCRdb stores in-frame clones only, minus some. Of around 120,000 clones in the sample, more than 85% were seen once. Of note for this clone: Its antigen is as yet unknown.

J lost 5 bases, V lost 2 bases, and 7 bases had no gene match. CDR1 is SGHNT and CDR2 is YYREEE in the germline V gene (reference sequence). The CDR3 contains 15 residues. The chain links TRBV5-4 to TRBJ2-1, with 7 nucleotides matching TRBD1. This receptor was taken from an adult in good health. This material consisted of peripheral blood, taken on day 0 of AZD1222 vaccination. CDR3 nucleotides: TGTGCCAGCAGCTTCTGGACAGGCCAGAACAATGAGCAGTTCTTC. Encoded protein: CASSFWTGQNNEQFF.